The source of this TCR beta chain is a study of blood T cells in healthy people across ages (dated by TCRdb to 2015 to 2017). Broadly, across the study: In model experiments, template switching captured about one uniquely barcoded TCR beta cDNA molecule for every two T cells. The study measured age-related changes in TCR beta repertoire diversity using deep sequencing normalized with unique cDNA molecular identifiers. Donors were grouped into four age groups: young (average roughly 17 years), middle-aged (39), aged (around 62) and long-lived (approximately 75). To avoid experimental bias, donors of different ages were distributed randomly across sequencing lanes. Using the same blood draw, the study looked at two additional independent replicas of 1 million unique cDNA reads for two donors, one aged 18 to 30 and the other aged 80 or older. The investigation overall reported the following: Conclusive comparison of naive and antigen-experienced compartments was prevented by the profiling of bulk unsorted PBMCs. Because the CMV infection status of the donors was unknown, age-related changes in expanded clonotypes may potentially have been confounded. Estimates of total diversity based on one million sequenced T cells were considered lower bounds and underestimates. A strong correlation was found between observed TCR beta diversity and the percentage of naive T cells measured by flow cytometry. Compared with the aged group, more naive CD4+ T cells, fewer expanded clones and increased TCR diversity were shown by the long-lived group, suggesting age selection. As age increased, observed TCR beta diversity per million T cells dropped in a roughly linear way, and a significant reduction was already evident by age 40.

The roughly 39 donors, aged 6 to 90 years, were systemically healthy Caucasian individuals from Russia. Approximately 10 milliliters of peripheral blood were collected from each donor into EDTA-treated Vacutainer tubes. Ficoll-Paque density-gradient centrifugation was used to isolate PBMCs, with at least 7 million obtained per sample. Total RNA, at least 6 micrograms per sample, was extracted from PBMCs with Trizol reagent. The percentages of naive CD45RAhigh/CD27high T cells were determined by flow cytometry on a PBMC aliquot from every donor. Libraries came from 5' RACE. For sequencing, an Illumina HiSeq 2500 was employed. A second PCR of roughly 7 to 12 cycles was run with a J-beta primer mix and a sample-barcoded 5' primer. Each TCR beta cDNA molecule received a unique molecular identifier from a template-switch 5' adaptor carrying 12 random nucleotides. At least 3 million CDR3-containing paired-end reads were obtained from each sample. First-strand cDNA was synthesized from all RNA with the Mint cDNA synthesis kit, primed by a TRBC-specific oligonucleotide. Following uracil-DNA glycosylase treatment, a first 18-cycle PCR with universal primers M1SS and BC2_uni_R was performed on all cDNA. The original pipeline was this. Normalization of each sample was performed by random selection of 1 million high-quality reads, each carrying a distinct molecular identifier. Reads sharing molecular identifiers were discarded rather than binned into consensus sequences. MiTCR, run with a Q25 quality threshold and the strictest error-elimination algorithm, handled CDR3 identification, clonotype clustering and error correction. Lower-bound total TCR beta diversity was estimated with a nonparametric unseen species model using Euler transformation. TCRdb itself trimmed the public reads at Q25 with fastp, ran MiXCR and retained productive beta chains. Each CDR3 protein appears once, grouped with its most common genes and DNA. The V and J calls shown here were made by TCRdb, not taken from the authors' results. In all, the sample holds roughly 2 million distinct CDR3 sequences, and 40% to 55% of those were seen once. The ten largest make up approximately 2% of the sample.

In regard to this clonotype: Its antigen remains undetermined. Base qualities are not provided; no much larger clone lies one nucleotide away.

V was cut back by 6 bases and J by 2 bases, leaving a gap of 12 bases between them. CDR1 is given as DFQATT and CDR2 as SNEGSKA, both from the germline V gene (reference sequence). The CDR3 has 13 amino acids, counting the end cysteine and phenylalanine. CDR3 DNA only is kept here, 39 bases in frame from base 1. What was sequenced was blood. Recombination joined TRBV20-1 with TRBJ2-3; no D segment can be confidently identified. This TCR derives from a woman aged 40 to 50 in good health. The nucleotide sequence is TGCAGTGCCCCCCGGCCCGACACAGATACGCAGTATTTT. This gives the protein CSAPRPDTDTQYF.